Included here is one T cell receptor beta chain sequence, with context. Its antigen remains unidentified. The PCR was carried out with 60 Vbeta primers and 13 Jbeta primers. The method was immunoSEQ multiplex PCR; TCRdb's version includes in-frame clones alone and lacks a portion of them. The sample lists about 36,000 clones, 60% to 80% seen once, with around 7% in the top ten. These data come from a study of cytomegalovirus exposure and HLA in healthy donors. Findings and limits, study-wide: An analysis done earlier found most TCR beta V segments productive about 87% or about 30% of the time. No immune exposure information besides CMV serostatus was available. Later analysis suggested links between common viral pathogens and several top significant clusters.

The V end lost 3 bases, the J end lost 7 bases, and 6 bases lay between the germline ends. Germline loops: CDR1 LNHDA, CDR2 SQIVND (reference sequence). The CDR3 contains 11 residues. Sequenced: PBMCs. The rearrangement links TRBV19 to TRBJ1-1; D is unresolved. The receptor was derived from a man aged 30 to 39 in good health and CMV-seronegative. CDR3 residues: CASSMGFEAFF. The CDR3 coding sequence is TGTGCCAGTAGTATGGGCTTTGAAGCTTTCTTT.